The following is a T cell receptor beta chain sequence with its context. This entry belongs to a study of blood T cell repertoires in COVID-19. About the study: Whether acute or convalescent, the COVID-19 samples came from the United States, Italy and Spain. The cDNA or gDNA used as material had been derived from T cells, B-cell-depleted T cells, or PBMCs.

The Seattle site enrolled patients during active infection and followed them longitudinally. In the original processing: Estimation of nucleated cell counts relied on the amplification of reference gene primers. Here immunoSEQ multiplex PCR was the method, and the copy in TCRdb shows in-frame clones only, minus some. That table gives V, J and clone size, and the DNA gave D and trimming. The repertoire holds about half a million clones, with about 88% as singletons. This CDR3 has 12 residues. With 7 bases removed from V and 3 bases from J, the gap between germline ends came to 9 bases. Germline CDR1 MDHEN, CDR2 SYDVKM.

V and J are TRBV28 and TRBJ1-1; D uncertain. This TCR was recovered from a young man with COVID-19, enrolled during active disease. Sequencing was performed on peripheral blood. The CDR3 here is CASIESDTEAFF. CDR3 bases: TGTGCCAGCATCGAGTCCGACACTGAAGCTTTCTTT.